This TCR beta chain was recovered during a study of blood T cell repertoires in COVID-19. As for the study in general: PBMCs, B-cell-depleted T cells, or T cells were the source of the cDNA or gDNA that made up the material.

Per the study methods: From reference gene primer amplification, estimates of nucleated cell counts were derived. Sequenced by immunoSEQ multiplex PCR; TCRdb stores in-frame clones only, minus some. From that table come the V and J calls and clone size; the DNA was used to work out D and trimming. The repertoire consists of 50,000 or so clones, with 85% to 90% occurring once and the leading ten covering about 27%. From germline, CDR1 is SGHRS and CDR2 YFSETQ. Losses at the gene ends were 7 bases for V and 3 bases for J; bases not matched to a gene: 4. The CDR3 is 13 amino acids. The chain uses TRBV5-1 and TRBJ1-1; TRBD1 agrees at 9 bases. This clonotype originated in a human donor in a cohort sampled during active COVID-19. Sequencing was carried out using peripheral blood. CDR3 protein: CASSRDRDTEAFF. DNA for the CDR3: TGCGCCAGCTCCCGGGACAGGGACACTGAAGCTTTCTTT.